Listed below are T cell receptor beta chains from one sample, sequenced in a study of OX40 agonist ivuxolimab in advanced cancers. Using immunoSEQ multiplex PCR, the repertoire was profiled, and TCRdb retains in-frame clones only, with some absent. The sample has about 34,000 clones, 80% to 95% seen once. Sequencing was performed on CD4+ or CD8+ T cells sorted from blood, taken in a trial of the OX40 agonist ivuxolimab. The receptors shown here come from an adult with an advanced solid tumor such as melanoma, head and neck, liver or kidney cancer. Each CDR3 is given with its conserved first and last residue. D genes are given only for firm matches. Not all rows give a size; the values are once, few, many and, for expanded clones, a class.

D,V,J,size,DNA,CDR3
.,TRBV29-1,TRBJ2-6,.,TGCAGCGTTGGATCCTCTGGGGCCAACGTCCTGACTTTC,CSVGSSGANVLTF
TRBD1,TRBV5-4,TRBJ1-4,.,TGTGCCAGCAGCATGCGACAGGGGTCAACTAATGAAAAACTGTTTTTT,CASSMRQGSTNEKLFF
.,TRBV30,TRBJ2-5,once,TGTGCCTGGAAGGGACAAGAGACCCAGTACTTC,CAWKGQETQYF
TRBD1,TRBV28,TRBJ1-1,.,TGTGCCAGCAGCCCTCGGACAGGATGGAACACTGAAGCTTTCTTT,CASSPRTGWNTEAFF
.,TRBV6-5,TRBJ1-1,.,TGTGCCAGCAATAGGGGGGGAGGCGAAGCTTTCTTT,CASNRGGGEAFF
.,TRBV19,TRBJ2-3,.,TGTGCCAGTAGTATCGGGGGCCGGGATCATCCTAGCACAGATACGCAGTATTTT,CASSIGGRDHPSTDTQYF
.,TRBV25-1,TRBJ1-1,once,TGTGCCAGTTCCCTAGAGGGCAGCCACACTGAAGCTTTCTTT,CASSLEGSHTEAFF
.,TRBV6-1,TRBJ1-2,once,TGTGCCAGCAGTGAAGACGGCGCGGTGGTTGGCTACACCTTC,CASSEDGAVVGYTF
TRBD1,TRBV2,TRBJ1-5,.,TGTGCCAGCAGGACAGGGGTTGGGGGCAATCAGCCCCAGCATTTT,CASRTGVGGNQPQHF
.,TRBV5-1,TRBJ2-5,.,TGCGCCAGCAGCGCCAATGGCCCCCCAGAGACCCAGTACTTC,CASSANGPPETQYF
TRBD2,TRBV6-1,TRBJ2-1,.,TGTGCCAGCAGACGTAGCGGGGGCTCCTACAATGAGCAGTTCTTC,CASRRSGGSYNEQFF
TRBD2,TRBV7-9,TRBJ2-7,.,TGTGCCAGCAGCTTGGGTGGGGACTACTACTCCTACGAGCAGTACTTC,CASSLGGDYYSYEQYF
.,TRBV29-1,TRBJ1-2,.,TGCAGCGCCGCACCGGGGGGAAGTAACTATGGCTACACCTTC,CSAAPGGSNYGYTF
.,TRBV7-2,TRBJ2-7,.,TGTGCCAGCAGCTTATTTCAGGTCTCCTACGAGCAGTACTTC,CASSLFQVSYEQYF
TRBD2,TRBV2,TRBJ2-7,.,TGTGCCAGCAGTGAGCTACCTAGCGGTCTTGCTTTTGGCGAGTACTTC,CASSELPSGLAFGEYF
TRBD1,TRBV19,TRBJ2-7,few,TGTGCCAGTAGTATCTCCCCGACAGGGGCGGCGGGGCAGTACTTC,CASSISPTGAAGQYF
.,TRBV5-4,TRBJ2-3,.,TGTGCCAGCAGCTTTCGACAGACAGATACGCAGTATTTT,CASSFRQTDTQYF
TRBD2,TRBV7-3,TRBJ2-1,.,TGTGCCAGCAGCTCAGGACTAGCCGCCGGCGATGAGCAGTTCTTC,CASSSGLAAGDEQFF
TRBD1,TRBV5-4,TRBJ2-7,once,TGTGCCAGCAGCCTCGGACAGGGGATTTCCTACGAGCAGTACTTC,CASSLGQGISYEQYF
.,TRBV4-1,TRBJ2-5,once,TGCGCCAGCAGCCTCGGGACACACCAAGAGACCCAGTACTTC,CASSLGTHQETQYF
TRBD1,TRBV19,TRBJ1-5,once,TGTGCCAGTAGTGCTTTCGGGACAGTTAGCAATCAGCCCCAGCATTTT,CASSAFGTVSNQPQHF
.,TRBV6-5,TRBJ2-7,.,TGTGCCAGCAGTTATTCGACAAGCCTCTACGAGCAGTACTTC,CASSYSTSLYEQYF
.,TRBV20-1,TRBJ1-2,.,TGCAGTGCTAACGATCAGGTTGGCTACACCTTC,CSANDQVGYTF
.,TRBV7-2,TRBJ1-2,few,TGTGCCAGCAGCTGGCCGGCCTATGGCTACACCTTC,CASSWPAYGYTF
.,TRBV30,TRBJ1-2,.,TGTGCCGGGGGACGCGGAGGCTACACCTTC,CAGGRGGYTF
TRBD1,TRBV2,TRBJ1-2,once,TGTGCCAACTCGGGACAGGGAATGAACTATGGCTACACCTTC,CANSGQGMNYGYTF
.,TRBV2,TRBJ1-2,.,TGTGCCAGCAGCATCCGCAGGTCAGATGGCTACACCTTC,CASSIRRSDGYTF
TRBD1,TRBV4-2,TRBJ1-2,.,TGTGCCAGCAGCCAATTTAGTCAGGGACAGGGGGCCGGCGGTTATGGCTACACCTTC,CASSQFSQGQGAGGYGYTF
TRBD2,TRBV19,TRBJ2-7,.,TGTGCCAGTAGTATGCCGGGACTAGCGGCCGAGCAGTACTTC,CASSMPGLAAEQYF
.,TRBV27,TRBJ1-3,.,TGTGCCAGCTACTCTGGAAACACCATATATTTT,CASYSGNTIYF
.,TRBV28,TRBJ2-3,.,TGTGCCAGCAGTTTACGGGCTAGCACAGATACGCAGTATTTT,CASSLRASTDTQYF
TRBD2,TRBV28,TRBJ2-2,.,TGTGCCACCAAACACGGACTAGCGGAGGCCGGGGAGCTGTTTTTT,CATKHGLAEAGELFF
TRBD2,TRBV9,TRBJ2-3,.,TGTGCCAGCACCCTTGGAGCGGGGGCGCAACTTAGTACGCAGTATTTT,CASTLGAGAQLSTQYF
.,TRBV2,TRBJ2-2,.,TGTGCCAGCAGTTACAGGTCCGCGAACACCGGGGAGCTGTTTTTT,CASSYRSANTGELFF
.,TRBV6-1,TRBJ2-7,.,TGTGCCAGCAGTTTCACAGGAACCGGTGGGGAGCAGTACTTC,CASSFTGTGGEQYF
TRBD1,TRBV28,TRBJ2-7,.,TGTGCCAGCAGACAGACAGGGGACTACGAGCAGTACTTC,CASRQTGDYEQYF
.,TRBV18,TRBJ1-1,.,TGTGCCAGCCGGAAGGGGGGGGACACTGAAGCTTTCTTT,CASRKGGDTEAFF
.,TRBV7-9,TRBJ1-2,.,TGTGCCAGCAGCCCCCTCACCGACTATGGCTACACCTTC,CASSPLTDYGYTF
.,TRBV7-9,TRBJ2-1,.,TGTGCCAGCAGCTTTCCCTACATGGCGGGACTCTACAATGAGCAGTTCTTC,CASSFPYMAGLYNEQFF
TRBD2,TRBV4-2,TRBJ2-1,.,TGTGCCAGCAGCCAAGGAGGGGGACTAGCGGGAGTTGAGCAGTTCTTC,CASSQGGGLAGVEQFF
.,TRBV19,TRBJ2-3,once,TGTGCCAGTAGTACCCCCCGTCGCGGGACCACAGATACGCAGTATTTT,CASSTPRRGTTDTQYF
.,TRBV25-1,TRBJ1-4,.,TGTGCCAGCAGTGAAGTCGGGGCTAATGAAAAACTGTTTTTT,CASSEVGANEKLFF
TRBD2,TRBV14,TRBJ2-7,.,TGTGCCAGCAGCCAAGATCGGGGGGGGCTCAAGACTAGCGGGAGGATTGGTGAGCAGTACTTC,CASSQDRGGLKTSGRIGEQYF
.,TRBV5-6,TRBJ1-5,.,TGTGCCAGCAGCTATTGGGGGGGTTTAGGGCGGCCTAGCAATCAGCCCCAGCATTTT,CASSYWGGLGRPSNQPQHF
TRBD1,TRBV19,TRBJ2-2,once,TGTGCCAGTAGGAGGGACAGGACCTCGAACACCGGGGAGCTGTTTTTT,CASRRDRTSNTGELFF
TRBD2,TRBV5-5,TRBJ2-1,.,TGTGCCAGCAGCTTCGGGACTAGCGGGAGCCTTTGGTCTTTAGGCAATGAGCAGTTCTTC,CASSFGTSGSLWSLGNEQFF
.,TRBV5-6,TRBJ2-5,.,TGTGCCAGCAGCGGTCAGGCCAGGGAGACCCAGTACTTC,CASSGQARETQYF
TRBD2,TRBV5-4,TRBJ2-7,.,TGTGCCAGCAGCTTTGGACTAGCGGGGACTTACTCTATAGGGGAGCAGTACTTC,CASSFGLAGTYSIGEQYF